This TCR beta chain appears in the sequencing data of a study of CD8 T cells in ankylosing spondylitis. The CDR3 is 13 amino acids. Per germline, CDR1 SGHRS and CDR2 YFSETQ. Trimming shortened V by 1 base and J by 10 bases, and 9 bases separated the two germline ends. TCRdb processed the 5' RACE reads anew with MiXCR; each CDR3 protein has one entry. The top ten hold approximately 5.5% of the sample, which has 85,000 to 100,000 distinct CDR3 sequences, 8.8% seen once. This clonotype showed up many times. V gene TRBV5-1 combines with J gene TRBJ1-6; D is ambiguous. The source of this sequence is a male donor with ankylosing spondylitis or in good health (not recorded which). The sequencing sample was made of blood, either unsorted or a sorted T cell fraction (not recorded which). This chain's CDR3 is CASSLMLGSPLHF. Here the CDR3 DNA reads TGCGCCAGCAGCTTGATGTTGGGATCACCCCTCCACTTT.